Following are 22 T cell receptor beta chains from one sample sequenced in a study of blood T cells in healthy people across ages. For the second PCR, which ran for about 7 to 12 cycles, a sample-barcoded 5' primer and a J-beta primer mix were used. TCRdb re-called the 5' RACE reads with MiXCR, one entry per CDR3 protein. The sample carries about 760,000 distinct CDR3 sequences, around 50% recorded once. Sequencing was done on a sample of blood. The receptors here all came from a man aged 35 to 55 in good health.

V and J are TRBV20-1 and TRBJ2-4; 10 nucleotides agree with TRBD1. Germline CDR1 is DFQATT and CDR2 is SNEGSKA (reference sequence). V lost 3 bases and J lost 2; bases outside the gene matches: 4. The CDR3 has 15 amino acids. The CDR3 is CSARADRGSKNIQYF. The CDR3 DNA follows: TGCAGTGCTAGGGCGGACAGGGGGTCCAAAAACATTCAGTACTTC.

This clonotype was observed a handful of times. The chain has TRBV29-1 and TRBJ2-5; 8 positions agree with TRBD1. The V gene end was trimmed by 6 bases and the J gene end by 7 bases; junction bases not matched to a gene: 7. This CDR3 is 12 amino acids long. Germline V CDR1 and CDR2: SQVTM, ANQGSEA. The DNA for the CDR3 is TGCAGCGTCGGGGGTACAGGGGGGACCCAGTACTTC. Encoded protein: CSVGGTGGTQYF.

In DNA, the CDR3 is TGTGCCAGCAGTGGGATCAAAGGACTAGCGGGTACCTACGAGCAGTACTTC. It yields the protein CASSGIKGLAGTYEQYF. This rearrangement joins TRBV27 to TRBJ2-7, with 11 bases lining up with TRBD2. The V segment lost 5 bases and the J segment 2 bases; nucleotides outside the gene matches: 11. The germline gives CDR1 MNHEY, CDR2 SMNVEV (reference sequence). The CDR3 has 17 residues.

V is TRBV29-1 and J is TRBJ2-2; either TRBD1 or TRBD2 may supply D (5 bases each). The length of the CDR3 is 13 residues. Germline V gene data show CDR1 as SQVTM and CDR2 as ANQGSEA. V lost 3 bases and J lost 6, with 11 bases in between. The CDR3 DNA reads TGCAGCGTTGAGGGACGGTGGGCCGGGGAGCTGTTTTTT. Translating gives CSVEGRWAGELFF.

For the CDR3, the DNA is TGTGCCAGCACCCAACTTGGGACTAGCGTTGTTCGAGATACGCAGTATTTT. Protein product: CASTQLGTSVVRDTQYF. The gene calls are TRBV27 and TRBJ2-3; 10 bases line up with TRBD2. J lost 5 bases, V lost 7 bases, and 15 bases had no gene match. Germline V CDR1 and CDR2: MNHEY, SMNVEV (reference sequence). The CDR3 has 17 amino acids.

This clonotype was picked up many times. This chain uses TRBV27 with TRBJ2-7; D is possibly TRBD1 (5 bases). Germline loops: CDR1 MNHEY, CDR2 SMNVEV (reference sequence). The ends were cut back, 8 bases at V and 0 bases at J, with 14 bases in the middle. The CDR3 contains 14 residues. The DNA for the CDR3 is TGTGCCAGCTCGCTCCAGGGAAGCTCCTACGAGCAGTACTTC. As protein: CASSLQGSSYEQYF.

The chain is built from TRBV25-1 and TRBJ1-5, with D possibly matching TRBD1 (5 bases). CDR3 length: 13 amino acids. The germline V and J ends were trimmed by 4 bases and 6 bases, with 10 bases remaining between them. CDR1 and CDR2 (germline): MGHDK, SYGVNS. The CDR3 here is CASSGVGTQPQHF. The CDR3, as DNA: TGTGCCAGCAGTGGCGTGGGGACTCAGCCCCAGCATTTT.

This clonotype was found a few times. V gene TRBV29-1 combines with J gene TRBJ1-1; 9 nucleotides agree with TRBD1. V dropped 7 bases and J dropped 5; count of bases not matched to a gene: 8. This CDR3 region has 13 residues. In germline, CDR1 is SQVTM, CDR2 ANQGSEA. The CDR3 sequence: CSAGGQGRTEAFF. The CDR3 DNA reads TGCAGCGCAGGGGGACAGGGAAGAACTGAAGCTTTCTTT. Full variable domain (missing parts from reference TRBV29-1 and TRBJ1-1): SAVISQKPSRDICQRGTSLTIQCQVDSQVTMMFWYRQQPGQSLTLIATANQGSEATYESGFVIDKFPISRPNLTFSTLTVSNMSPEDSSIYLCSAGGQGRTEAFFGQGTRLTVV.

Notes on this clonotype: The junction and the germline gene differ at one end; a read error may be behind it. The CDR3 loop is CASSLGVGRWVQGTQYF. In nucleotides, the CDR3 is TGTGCCAGCAGTTTAGGGGTCGGCAGGTGGGTTCAAGGGACCCAGTACTTC. The V call is TRBV12-3 or TRBV12-4, the J call TRBJ2-5, with no clear D. The CDR3 loop spans 17 amino acids.

The rearrangement uses TRBV6-2 or TRBV6-3 and TRBJ1-5, with TRBD1 identical over 7 bases. Germline assignment: CDR1 MNHEY and CDR2 SVGEGT. V shed 5 bases, J shed 7 bases, and the junction held 11 bases outside the gene matches. CDR3 length: 15 amino acids. CDR3: CASSPQLTGRQPQHF. In nucleotides, the CDR3 is TGTGCCAGCAGTCCCCAGTTGACAGGGCGCCAGCCCCAGCATTTT.

The chain links TRBV4-2 to TRBJ2-3; the D is unclear. The germline V and J ends were trimmed by 4 bases and 0 bases, with 11 bases remaining between them. The CDR3 has 15 amino acids. Germline assignment: CDR1 LGHNA and CDR2 YNFKEQ. Written as DNA, the CDR3 is TGTGCCAGCAGCCGCACGCCCCTCAGCACAGATACGCAGTATTTT. It specifies CASSRTPLSTDTQYF.

J is TRBJ2-7 and V is TRBV12-3 or TRBV12-4, with 8 bases fitting TRBD2. The junction had 14 bases not matched to a gene; V was cut back by 3 bases and J by 1 base. The CDR3 sequence is 18 residues long. The chain's CDR3 is CASSLGKLAAGTSYEQYF. The DNA for the CDR3 is TGTGCCAGCAGTTTGGGAAAACTAGCGGCAGGGACTTCCTACGAGCAGTACTTC.

This clonotype was detected a few times. The chain combines TRBV24-1 with TRBJ2-1; D is undetermined. With 0 bases removed from V and 0 bases from J, the gap between germline ends came to 8 bases. The CDR3 is made up of 16 amino acids. Looked up from germline, CDR1 is KGHDR and CDR2 is SFDVKD. CDR3 amino acids: CATSDLDPASYNEQFF. In DNA, the CDR3 is TGTGCCACCAGTGATTTGGACCCCGCCTCCTACAATGAGCAGTTCTTC.

This chain links TRBV7-9 with TRBJ1-2, with a tentative D call TRBD1 (5 bases). V lost 1 base and J lost 5, with 14 bases in between. The CDR3 is made up of 15 amino acids. In germline, CDR1 is SEHNR, CDR2 FQNEAQ (reference sequence). The DNA for the CDR3 is TGTGCCAGCAGCTTAGACGCGGGGCTACATTATGGCTACACCTTC. It encodes CASSLDAGLHYGYTF.

The chain recombines TRBV4-2 with TRBJ2-1; 9 bases match TRBD2. CDR1 is LGHNA and CDR2 is YNFKEQ in the germline V gene. This CDR3 region has 17 residues. The J segment lost 0 bases and the V segment lost 3 bases, leaving 6 bases of the junction unmatched. CDR3 residues: CASSQGLAEDSYNEQFF. The CDR3 region has the DNA TGTGCCAGCAGCCAGGGACTAGCCGAAGACTCCTACAATGAGCAGTTCTTC.

The V gene is TRBV18, the J gene TRBJ1-1; no reliable D call. The CDR3 spans 16 residues. The V end lost 6 bases, the J end lost 1 base, and 18 bases lay between the germline ends. CDR1 and CDR2 (germline): KGHSH, LQKENI. CDR3 in amino acids: CASSIKATGTNTEAFF. For the CDR3, the DNA is TGTGCCAGCTCGATTAAAGCTACGGGAACGAACACTGAAGCTTTCTTT.

The chain is built from TRBV7-2 and TRBJ2-7; 9 bases align to TRBD1. Per germline, CDR1 SGHTA and CDR2 FQGNSA. This CDR3 has 17 amino acids. V was clipped by 2 bases and J by 1 base; unmatched bases: 9. The CDR3 region is CASSLLGGTGLSYEQYF. Here the CDR3 DNA reads TGTGCCAGCAGCTTACTTGGCGGGACAGGGCTTTCCTACGAGCAGTACTTC.

The rearrangement uses TRBV7-9 and TRBJ1-4, with D hard to call. Trimming removed 4 bases at V and 9 bases at J, with 6 bases between. Per the germline V gene, CDR1 is SEHNR and CDR2 is FQNEAQ (reference sequence). The CDR3 consists of 11 residues. The CDR3 region has the DNA TGTGCCAGCAGCTCCGATCAAAAACTGTTTTTT. Its protein is CASSSDQKLFF.

The rearrangement joins TRBV6-5 to TRBJ2-5; D is possibly TRBD1 (6 bases). Looked up from germline, CDR1 is MNHEY and CDR2 is SVGAGI. The length of the CDR3 is 13 residues. Between the trimmed V and J ends, which lost 7 bases and 13 bases, there was a span of 22 bases. Here the CDR3 reads CASKKGQYRESYF. In nucleotides, the CDR3 is TGTGCCAGCAAAAAAGGCCAATACAGGGAGTCGTACTTC.

V gene TRBV28 combines with J gene TRBJ2-7; 7 positions match TRBD2. V lost 2 bases and J lost 0; bases outside the gene matches: 4. This CDR3 is 15 amino acids long. Germline CDR1 and CDR2: MDHEN and SYDVKM. CDR3: CASSLTAGVSYEQYF. The CDR3 DNA is TGTGCCAGCAGTTTAACGGCGGGAGTCTCCTACGAGCAGTACTTC.

The chain links TRBV7-8 to TRBJ2-3; tentative D call: TRBD2 (7 bases). From germline, CDR1 is SGHVS and CDR2 FQNEAQ. This CDR3 contains 16 residues. V gave up 3 bases and J gave up 2 bases, with 15 bases separating them. CDR3 sequence reads: CASSLVKGDYTDTQYF. CDR3 DNA: TGTGCCAGCAGCTTGGTCAAGGGGGACTACACAGATACGCAGTATTTT.

The sample holds a few counts of this clonotype. The chain has TRBV6-5 and TRBJ2-7, with a possible D match to TRBD2 (5 bases). The CDR3 has 15 amino acids. Between the trimmed V and J ends, which lost 5 bases and 1 base, there was a span of 15 bases. CDR1 and CDR2 from the germline V gene are MNHEY and SVGAGI. The CDR3, as DNA: TGTGCCAGCAGTCCCATCGACGGGGAATCCTACGAGCAGTACTTC. This translates into CASSPIDGESYEQYF.